This T cell receptor (beta chain) was observed in a study of preoperative IRX-2 immunotherapy in early breast cancer. The treatment was: preoperative locoregional IRX-2 cytokine immunotherapy. Trimming pared 2 bases from V and 1 base from J, leaving 12 bases between. Germline V gene sequence: CDR1 MNHEY, CDR2 SMNVEV (reference sequence). CDR3 size: 16 residues. TCRdb's table, derived via immunoSEQ multiplex PCR, lists solely in-frame clones and lacks some. The table records about 98,000 clones, around 86% of them present only once. The specimen comprised tumor tissue, sampled after IRX-2 immunotherapy. The chain is built from TRBV27 and TRBJ1-5, with D perhaps TRBD1 (5 bases). The receptor's source is a human donor with breast cancer. CDR3 region: CASSLTSGGSNQPQHF. The CDR3 nucleotides are TGTGCCAGCAGTTTAACGTCGGGGGGAAGCAATCAGCCCCAGCATTTT.